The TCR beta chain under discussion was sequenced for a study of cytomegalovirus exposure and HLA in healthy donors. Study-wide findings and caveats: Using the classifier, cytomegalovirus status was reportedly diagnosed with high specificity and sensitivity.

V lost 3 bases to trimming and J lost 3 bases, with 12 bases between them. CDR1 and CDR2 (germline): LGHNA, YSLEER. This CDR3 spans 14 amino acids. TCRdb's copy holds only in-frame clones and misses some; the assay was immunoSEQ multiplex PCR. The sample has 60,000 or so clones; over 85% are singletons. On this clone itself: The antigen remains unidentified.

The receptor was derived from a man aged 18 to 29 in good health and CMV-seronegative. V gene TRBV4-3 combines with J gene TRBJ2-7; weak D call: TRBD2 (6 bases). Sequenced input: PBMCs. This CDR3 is CASSQYMGGYEQYF. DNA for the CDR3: TGCGCCAGCAGCCAGTATATGGGGGGCTACGAGCAGTACTTC.